A single sample gave rise to the 27 T cell receptor beta chains below, sequenced in a study of blood T cells in healthy people across ages. Combining a sample-barcoded 5' primer with a J-beta primer mix, a second PCR ran for about 6 to 12 cycles. One entry per CDR3 protein results from TCRdb running MiXCR on the 5' RACE reads. The sample has almost 300,000 distinct CDR3 sequences, 25% to 30% seen once. The sample comprised blood. The receptors stem from a woman in her 70s in good health.

CDR3 in amino acids: CASSSRAASTDTQYF. CDR3 bases: TGTGCCAGCAGCTCCCGAGCGGCTAGCACAGATACGCAGTATTTT. This chain links TRBV7-8 with TRBJ2-3; D is possibly TRBD2 (5 bases). The V gene's germline CDR1 is SGHVS and CDR2 FQNEAQ. Between the trimmed V and J ends, which lost 4 bases and 0 bases, there was a span of 11 bases. CDR3 length: 15 residues.

The chain employs TRBV7-2 and TRBJ2-1; 10 bases align to TRBD2. In germline, CDR1 is SGHTA, CDR2 FQGNSA. The V and J ends lost 5 bases and 6 bases, in that order; junction bases with no gene match: 10. CDR3 size: 16 residues. In DNA, the CDR3 is TGTGCCAGCAGCCGGACTAGCGGTCCCCCCGGCAATGAGCAGTTCTTC. This translates into CASSRTSGPPGNEQFF.

V usage is TRBV5-1 and J usage is TRBJ2-7; tentatively, D is TRBD2 (5 bases). Trimming cost V 3 bases and J 3 bases, with 7 bases left between them. The CDR3 loop spans 12 amino acids. Looked up from germline, CDR1 is SGHRS and CDR2 is YFSETQ. In nucleotides, the CDR3 is TGCGCCAGCAGCTCGGGAAACTACGAGCAGTACTTC. Translation: CASSSGNYEQYF.

This clonotype showed up just a few times. V usage is TRBV29-1 and J usage is TRBJ2-5, with a possible D match to TRBD2 (6 bases). Gene TRBJ2-1 matches the end of the DNA better, so the J call may be wrong. This CDR3 comprises 16 residues. Germline-derived CDR1 and CDR2 are SQVTM and ANQGSEA. The CDR3 loop is CSVFSSEFSKINEQFF. In DNA, the CDR3 is TGCAGCGTTTTTTCTAGCGAGTTTAGTAAAATCAATGAGCAGTTCTTC.

The CDR3 spells CASSLDIGRLGNIQYF. The CDR3 nucleotides read TGCGCCAGCAGCTTGGACATCGGGAGGTTAGGAAACATTCAGTACTTC. The chain is built from TRBV4-1 and TRBJ2-4; TRBD2 matches 7 bases. The junction had 13 bases not matched to a gene; V was cut back by 5 bases and J by 6 bases. Per the germline V gene, CDR1 is MGHRA and CDR2 is YSYEKL. This CDR3 is 16 amino acids long.

This clonotype was detected only a few times. The rearrangement links TRBV6-1 to TRBJ1-6; no clear D gene. This CDR3 region has 14 residues. The germline V gene has CDR1 MNHNS and CDR2 SASEGT. V lost 3 bases to trimming and J lost 6 bases, with 9 bases between them. CDR3 loop: CASSDLGGNSPLHF. CDR3 sequence (DNA): TGTGCCAGCAGTGATCTAGGCGGTAATTCACCCCTCCACTTT.

The chain is built from TRBV20-1 and TRBJ1-1; D gene uncertain. CDR3 length: 16 amino acids. Germline CDR1 DFQATT, CDR2 SNEGSKA (reference sequence). The germline V and J ends were trimmed by 0 bases and 1 base, with 15 bases remaining between them. Written as DNA, the CDR3 is TGCAGTGCTAGAGATCCGGGCAGCTCGCGGAACACTGAAGCTTTCTTT. Its protein product is CSARDPGSSRNTEAFF.

This clonotype was recorded at least ten times. The chain couples TRBV6-2 or TRBV6-3 to TRBJ1-1; no definite D call. Per germline, CDR1 MNHEY and CDR2 SVGEGT. Deletions cut 5 bases from V and 0 bases from J, with 7 bases between. This CDR3 is built from 13 residues. The CDR3 is CASSTRVNTEAFF. CDR3 nucleotides: TGTGCCAGCAGTACTCGGGTGAACACTGAAGCTTTCTTT.

The chain links TRBV18 to TRBJ1-2; maybe TRBD1 (5 bases). CDR3 length: 14 amino acids. Trimming pared 5 bases from V and 0 bases from J, leaving 10 bases between. CDR1 and CDR2 (germline): KGHSH, LQKENI. Here the CDR3 DNA reads TGTGCCAGCTCAGACACAGGCTCTAACTATGGCTACACCTTC. Its translation: CASSDTGSNYGYTF. Full variable domain (rest looked up from reference TRBV18 and TRBJ1-2): NAGVMQNPRHLVRRRGQEARLRCSPMKGHSHVYWYRQLPEEGLKFMVYLQKENIIDESGMPKERFSAEFPKEGPSILRIQQVVRGDSAAYFCASSDTGSNYGYTFGSGTRLTVV.

This clonotype was counted at least ten times. This chain joins TRBV11-2 and TRBJ2-4; 7 bases are a match to TRBD2. The CDR3 covers 13 residues. CDR1 is SGHAT and CDR2 is FQNNGV in the germline V gene. Trimming removed 5 bases from V and 6 bases from J; junction bases left unmatched: 4. For the CDR3, the DNA is TGTGCCAGCAGCCCCTCGGGGGGAAACATTCAGTACTTC. This translates into CASSPSGGNIQYF.

The sample holds a few counts of this clonotype. The chain employs TRBV12-3 or TRBV12-4 and TRBJ2-1; D uncertain. The CDR3 sequence is 15 residues long. V shed 7 bases and J shed 4 bases, with 17 bases lying between them. The CDR3 nucleotides are TGTGCCAGCAACCTTTTACTTAGAACATACAATGAGCAGTTCTTC. This translates into CASNLLLRTYNEQFF.

The genes are TRBV7-2 and TRBJ2-1; no firm D call. CDR3 length: 17 residues. V lost 2 bases, J lost 0 bases, and 14 bases lay in between. Germline CDR1 is SGHTA and CDR2 is FQGNSA. For the CDR3, the DNA is TGTGCCAGCAGCTTATTCAAAGACACTTTCTCCTACAATGAGCAGTTCTTC. It encodes CASSLFKDTFSYNEQFF.

This clonotype was observed a handful of times. This rearrangement joins TRBV5-1 to TRBJ2-1, with D perhaps matching TRBD2 (6 bases). The ends were cut back, 0 bases at V and 7 bases at J, with 14 bases in the middle. The CDR3 has 15 amino acids. Germline CDR1 is SGHRS and CDR2 is YFSETQ. The CDR3 loop reads CASSLERGNRNEQFF. The CDR3 DNA reads TGCGCCAGCAGCTTGGAACGGGGGAACCGAAATGAGCAGTTCTTC.

This clonotype was seen more than once but under ten times. This chain joins TRBV29-1 and TRBJ2-3; D call uncertain. The CDR3 covers 11 residues. Germline loops: CDR1 SQVTM, CDR2 ANQGSEA. V was pared by 5 bases and J by 6 bases, with 9 bases between. The CDR3 DNA sequence: TGCAGCGTTTACAGTTCCGATACGCAGTATTTT. Translation gives CSVYSSDTQYF.

The chain employs TRBV7-8 and TRBJ2-7, with D hard to call. In germline, CDR1 is SGHVS, CDR2 FQNEAQ. CDR3 length: 13 amino acids. V was shortened by 2 bases and J by 1 base, with 6 bases between the two germline ends. The CDR3 protein is CASSLMGSYEQYF. The DNA for the CDR3 is TGTGCCAGCAGCTTAATGGGATCCTACGAGCAGTACTTC. Complete variable domain (other parts from reference TRBV7-8 and TRBJ2-7): GAGVSQSPRYKVAKRGQDVALRCDPISGHVSLFWYQQALGQGPEFLTYFQNEAQLDKSGLPSDRFFAERPEGSVSTLKIQRTQQEDSAVYLCASSLMGSYEQYFGPGTRLTVT.

The chain has TRBV4-1 and TRBJ1-3; D is uncertain. CDR1 is MGHRA, CDR2 YSYEKL, per germline. This CDR3 contains 14 residues. Trimming cost V 4 bases and J 1 base, with 8 bases left between them. In DNA form, the CDR3 reads TGCGCCAGCAGCCCGATCGGATCTGGAAACACCATATATTTT. It translates to CASSPIGSGNTIYF.

This clonotype was detected a few times. This rearrangement joins TRBV4-1 to TRBJ2-5; D may be TRBD1 or TRBD2 (6 bases each). Trimming took 0 bases from V and 11 from J, leaving 19 bases between them. This CDR3 is 15 amino acids long. CDR1 MGHRA and CDR2 YSYEKL come from the germline V gene. DNA of the CDR3: TGCGCCAGCAGCCAAGATCTCGGGGGCTGGAGGGAGCAGTACTTC. The encoded protein is CASSQDLGGWREQYF.

This clonotype was seen a few times. In DNA form, the CDR3 reads TGTGCCAGCAGTGAAGGCAGAAGAAACACCATATATTTT. This codes for CASSEGRRNTIYF. The V and J genes are TRBV2 and TRBJ1-3; D gene uncertain. This CDR3 comprises 13 residues. The V end was cut by 1 base, the J end by 5 bases, with 6 bases between. Germline-derived CDR1 and CDR2 are SNHLY and FYNNEI.

The V call is TRBV12-3 or TRBV12-4, the J call TRBJ2-1, with 13 nucleotides matching TRBD2. The CDR3 has 15 residues. Germline trimming cut 7 bases from V and 10 bases from J; bases unmatched to any gene: 10. The CDR3 is CASNEGTSGAGEQFF. In DNA form, the CDR3 reads TGTGCCAGCAATGAGGGGACTAGCGGGGCAGGGGAGCAGTTCTTC.

At least ten counts were recorded for this clonotype. This sequence joins TRBV7-2 and TRBJ2-1, with 10 bases fitting TRBD2. V shed 2 bases and J 7 bases; nucleotides not matched to a gene: 2. This CDR3 contains 14 residues. Germline lookup yields CDR1 SGHTA and CDR2 FQGNSA. In DNA form, the CDR3 reads TGTGCCAGCAGCTTACCGACTAGCGGGAATGAGCAGTTCTTC. Translation: CASSLPTSGNEQFF. Together with reference TRBV7-2 and TRBJ2-1, the CDR3 gives the full variable domain: GAGVSQSPSNKVTEKGKDVELRCDPISGHTALYWYRQSLGQGLEFLIYFQGNSAPDKSGLPSDRFSAERTGGSVSTLTIQRTQQEDSAVYLCASSLPTSGNEQFFGPGTRLTVL.

J is TRBJ2-1 and V is TRBV4-1; 9 bases are shared with TRBD2. CDR3 length: 15 residues. In germline, CDR1 is MGHRA, CDR2 YSYEKL. J was trimmed by 7 bases and V by 4 bases; bases with no gene match: 8. CDR3 nucleotides: TGCGCCAGCAGCCCGGTAGCGGGAGTTTTGAATGAGCAGTTCTTC. This gives the protein CASSPVAGVLNEQFF.

This clonotype was counted between two and nine times. The genes are TRBV12-3 or TRBV12-4 and TRBJ1-1, with D hard to call. This CDR3 is 13 amino acids long. Trimming took off 6 bases at V and 0 bases at J, with 8 bases between the two ends. The CDR3 spells CASSPWVNTEAFF. For the CDR3, the DNA is TGTGCCAGCAGCCCCTGGGTGAACACTGAAGCTTTCTTT.

This chain uses TRBV12-3 or TRBV12-4 with TRBJ1-6; 7 bases agree with TRBD1. The CDR3 runs to 13 residues. V was clipped by 7 bases and J by 10 bases; unmatched bases: 7. The CDR3 region is CASKDRLGSPLHF. CDR3 nucleotide sequence: TGTGCCAGCAAGGACAGGCTAGGATCACCCCTCCACTTT.

The CDR3 is CASSFHRHTDTQYF. In nucleotides, the CDR3 is TGTGCCAGCAGTTTTCATCGGCACACAGATACGCAGTATTTT. The rearrangement uses TRBV28 and TRBJ2-3; unclear D gene. The length of the CDR3 is 14 residues. The V end lost 3 bases, the J end lost 2 bases, and 9 bases lay between the germline ends. Looked up from germline, CDR1 is MDHEN and CDR2 is SYDVKM.

This clonotype was counted between two and nine times. This sequence joins TRBV5-1 and TRBJ2-5; D gene unclear. V was clipped by 3 bases and J by 1 base, with 7 bases between them. CDR1 and CDR2 (germline): SGHRS, YFSETQ. The CDR3 runs to 13 residues. Here the CDR3 reads CASSSLTQETQYF. In DNA, the CDR3 is TGCGCCAGCAGCTCACTAACCCAAGAGACCCAGTACTTC.

The J gene is TRBJ1-4, the V gene TRBV20-1; maybe TRBD1 (5 bases). The CDR3 loop spans 15 amino acids. The germline V gene encodes CDR1 DFQATT and CDR2 SNEGSKA (reference sequence). With 3 bases removed from V and 9 bases from J, the gap between germline ends came to 20 bases. CDR3 sequence reads: CSASAQMGLGQKLFF. The CDR3 bases are TGCAGTGCTAGTGCGCAAATGGGGTTGGGGCAAAAACTGTTTTTT.

The count of this clonotype is one. The chain links TRBV5-1 to TRBJ1-4, with D possibly TRBD1 on 5 matching bases. V lost 4 bases and J lost 7, with 17 bases in between. Germline V CDR1 and CDR2: SGHRS, YFSETQ. The CDR3 covers 15 residues. CDR3 sequence (DNA): TGCGCCAGCAGCGTTTTCCCAGGGACCGGTGAAAAACTGTTTTTT. Protein sequence: CASSVFPGTGEKLFF.